This T cell receptor gamma chain was captured in a study of gamma-delta chains in newborns, infants, children (dated by TCRdb to between 2018 and 2021). With regard to the full study: According to the title of the study, polyclonal expansion of innate gammadelta T cells immediately after birth is driven by microbial exposure. The study investigated how microbial exposure shaped innate gammadelta T cell populations in human newborns immediately after birth.

The instrument was an Illumina MiSeq. Via CATT, TCRdb reprocessed the public reads, and rows with identical DNA were then joined. Within this sample are 900 to 1,300 gamma-chain clones, with approximately 34% of them counted one time only. Less than 45% of the sample rests with the top ten. V trim: 2 bases; J trim: 6 bases; unmatched bases: 7. The CDR3 runs 17 residues from the cysteine to the phenylalanine. Only CDR3 DNA is held: 51 bases, read in frame from base 1. As encoded in the germline V gene (reference sequence), CDR1 is GITISATS while CDR2 is ISYDGTV. This clone has only a few counts. This receptor's antigen is unknown. Base qualities were left out, and no much larger clone turns up one base away.

This TCR was sampled from a child who was a newborn, infant or young child, either healthy, febrile or measles-vaccinated (not recorded which). Sequencing used blood. The chain couples TRGV9 to TRGJP. Here the J gene was assigned by germline matching of the DNA, as TCRdb has none. In nucleotides, the sequence is TGTGCCTTGTGGGAGGCTGCTGCAGAGTTGGGCAAAAAAATCAAGGTATTT. The encoded protein is CALWEAAAELGKKIKVF.